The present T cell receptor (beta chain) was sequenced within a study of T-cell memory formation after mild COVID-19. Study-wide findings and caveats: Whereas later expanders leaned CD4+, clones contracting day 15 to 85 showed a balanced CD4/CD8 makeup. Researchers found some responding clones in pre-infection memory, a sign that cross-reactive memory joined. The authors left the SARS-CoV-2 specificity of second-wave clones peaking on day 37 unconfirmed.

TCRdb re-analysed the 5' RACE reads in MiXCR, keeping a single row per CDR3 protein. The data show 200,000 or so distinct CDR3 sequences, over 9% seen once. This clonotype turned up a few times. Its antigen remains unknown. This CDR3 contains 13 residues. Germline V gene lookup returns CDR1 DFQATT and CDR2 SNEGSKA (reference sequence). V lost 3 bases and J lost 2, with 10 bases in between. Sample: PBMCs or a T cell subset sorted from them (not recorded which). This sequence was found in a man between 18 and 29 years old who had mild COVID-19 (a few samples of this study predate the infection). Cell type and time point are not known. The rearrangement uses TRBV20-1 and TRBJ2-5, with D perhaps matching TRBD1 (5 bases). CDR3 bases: TGCAGTGCTAGCCTAGGGGATCAAGAGACCCAGTACTTC. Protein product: CSASLGDQETQYF.